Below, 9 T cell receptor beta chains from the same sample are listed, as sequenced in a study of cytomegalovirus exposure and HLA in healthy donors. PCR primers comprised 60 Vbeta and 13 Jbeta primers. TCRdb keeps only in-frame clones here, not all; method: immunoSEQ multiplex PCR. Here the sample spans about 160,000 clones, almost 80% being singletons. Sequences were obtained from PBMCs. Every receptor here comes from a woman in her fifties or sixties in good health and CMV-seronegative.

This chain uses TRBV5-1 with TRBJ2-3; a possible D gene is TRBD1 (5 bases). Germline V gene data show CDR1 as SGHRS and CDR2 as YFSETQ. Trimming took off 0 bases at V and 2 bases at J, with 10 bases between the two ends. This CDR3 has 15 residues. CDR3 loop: CASSLGQYFTDTQYF. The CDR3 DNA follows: TGCGCCAGCAGCTTGGGACAGTACTTCACAGATACGCAGTATTTT.

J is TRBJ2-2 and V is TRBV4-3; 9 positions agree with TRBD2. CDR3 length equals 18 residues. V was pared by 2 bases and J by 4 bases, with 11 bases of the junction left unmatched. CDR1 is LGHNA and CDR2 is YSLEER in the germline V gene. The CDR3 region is CASSQKVASGTGTGELFF. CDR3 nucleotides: TGCGCCAGCAGCCAAAAGGTGGCTAGCGGGACTGGCACCGGGGAGCTGTTTTTT.

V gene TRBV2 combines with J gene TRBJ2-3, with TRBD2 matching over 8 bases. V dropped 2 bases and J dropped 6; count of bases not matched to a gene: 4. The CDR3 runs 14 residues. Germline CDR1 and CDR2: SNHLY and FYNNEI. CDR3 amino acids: CASSERGGGDTQYF. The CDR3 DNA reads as TGTGCCAGCAGTGAACGGGGGGGTGGTGATACGCAGTATTTT.

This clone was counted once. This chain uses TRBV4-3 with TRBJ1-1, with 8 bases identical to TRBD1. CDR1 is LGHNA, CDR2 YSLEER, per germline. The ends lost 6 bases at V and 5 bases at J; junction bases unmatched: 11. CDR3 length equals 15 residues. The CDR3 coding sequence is TGCGCCAGCAGTCCCGGACAGGGACGTAGGACTGAAGCTTTCTTT. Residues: CASSPGQGRRTEAFF.

The CDR3 reads CASSEREWNTGELFF. DNA for the CDR3: TGTGCCAGCAGTGAGAGGGAGTGGAACACCGGGGAGCTGTTTTTT. The chain has TRBV2 and TRBJ2-2, with D possibly TRBD2 on 5 matching bases. The germline CDR1 and CDR2 sequences are SNHLY and FYNNEI. The CDR3 runs to 15 residues. Trimming pared 3 bases from V and 1 base from J, leaving 9 bases between.

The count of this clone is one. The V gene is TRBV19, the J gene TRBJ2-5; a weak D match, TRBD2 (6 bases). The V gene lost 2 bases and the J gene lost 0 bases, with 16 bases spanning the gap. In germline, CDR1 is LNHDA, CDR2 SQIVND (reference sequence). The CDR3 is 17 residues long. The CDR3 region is CASSIRAGNHYQETQYF. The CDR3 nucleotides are TGTGCCAGTAGTATACGGGCGGGAAATCATTACCAAGAGACCCAGTACTTC.

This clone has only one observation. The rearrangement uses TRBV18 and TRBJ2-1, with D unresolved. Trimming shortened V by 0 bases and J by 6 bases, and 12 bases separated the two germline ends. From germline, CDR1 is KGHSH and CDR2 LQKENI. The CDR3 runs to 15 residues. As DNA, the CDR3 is TGTGCCAGCTCACCACCGGTGAAACACGCCAATGAGCAGTTCTTC. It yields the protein CASSPPVKHANEQFF.

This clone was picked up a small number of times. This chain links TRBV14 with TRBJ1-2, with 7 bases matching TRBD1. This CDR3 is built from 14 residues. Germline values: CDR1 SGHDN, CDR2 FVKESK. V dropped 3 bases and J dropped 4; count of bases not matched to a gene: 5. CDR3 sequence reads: CASSQAQGSYGYTF. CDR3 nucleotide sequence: TGTGCCAGCAGCCAGGCACAGGGGAGCTATGGCTACACCTTC.

The CDR3 reads CASSPGGTGGRTSYEQYF. In nucleotides, the CDR3 is TGTGCCAGCAGCCCGGGGGGGACAGGGGGCCGAACCTCCTACGAGCAGTACTTC. The rearrangement uses TRBV28 and TRBJ2-7, with 12 bases that match TRBD1. The CDR3 consists of 18 residues. The V segment lost 6 bases and the J segment 0 bases; nucleotides outside the gene matches: 12. CDR1 is MDHEN and CDR2 is SYDVKM in the germline V gene.